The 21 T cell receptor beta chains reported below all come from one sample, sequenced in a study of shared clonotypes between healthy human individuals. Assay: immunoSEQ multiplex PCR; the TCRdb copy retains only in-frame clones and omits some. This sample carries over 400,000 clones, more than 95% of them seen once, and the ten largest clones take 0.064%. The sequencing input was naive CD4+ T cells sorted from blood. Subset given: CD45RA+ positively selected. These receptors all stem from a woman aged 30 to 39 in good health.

In DNA form, the CDR3 reads TGTGCCAGCTCCCCGGGACAACAGAGCAATCAGCCCCAGCATTTT. Translated, it gives CASSPGQQSNQPQHF. The chain uses TRBV18 and TRBJ1-5, with D perhaps matching TRBD1 (6 bases). Germline V CDR1 and CDR2: KGHSH, LQKENI. V was cut by 6 bases and J by 1 base, with 13 bases left in between. The CDR3 contains 15 residues.

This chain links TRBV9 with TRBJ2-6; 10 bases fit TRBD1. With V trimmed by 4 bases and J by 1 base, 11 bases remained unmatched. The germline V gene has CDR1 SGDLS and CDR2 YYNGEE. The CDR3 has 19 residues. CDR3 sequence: CASSINRDRGRSGANVLTF. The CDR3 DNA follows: TGTGCCAGCAGCATAAACCGGGACAGGGGACGGTCTGGGGCCAACGTCCTGACTTTC.

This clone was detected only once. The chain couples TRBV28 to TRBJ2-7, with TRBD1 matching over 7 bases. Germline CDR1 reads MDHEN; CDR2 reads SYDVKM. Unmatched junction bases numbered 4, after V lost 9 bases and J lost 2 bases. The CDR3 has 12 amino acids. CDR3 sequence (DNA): TGTGCCAGGACAGGGCGAACCTACGAGCAGTACTTC. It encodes CARTGRTYEQYF.

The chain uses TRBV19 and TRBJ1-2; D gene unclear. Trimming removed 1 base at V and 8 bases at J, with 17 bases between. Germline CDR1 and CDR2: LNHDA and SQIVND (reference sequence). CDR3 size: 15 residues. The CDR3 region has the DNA TGTGCCAGTAGTATAGGCCAGCGTGTCGGTAGCGGCTACACCTTC. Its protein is CASSIGQRVGSGYTF.

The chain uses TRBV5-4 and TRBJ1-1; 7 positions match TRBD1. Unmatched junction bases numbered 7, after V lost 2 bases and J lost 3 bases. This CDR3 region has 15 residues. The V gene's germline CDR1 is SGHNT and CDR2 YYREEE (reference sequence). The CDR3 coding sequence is TGTGCCAGCAGCTTAGGGGGCATCAAGGACACTGAAGCTTTCTTT. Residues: CASSLGGIKDTEAFF.

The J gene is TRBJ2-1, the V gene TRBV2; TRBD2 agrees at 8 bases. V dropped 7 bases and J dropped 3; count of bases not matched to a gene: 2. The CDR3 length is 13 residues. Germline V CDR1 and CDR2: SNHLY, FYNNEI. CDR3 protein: CASTGGIYNEQFF. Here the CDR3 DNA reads TGTGCCAGCACGGGGGGGATCTACAATGAGCAGTTCTTC.

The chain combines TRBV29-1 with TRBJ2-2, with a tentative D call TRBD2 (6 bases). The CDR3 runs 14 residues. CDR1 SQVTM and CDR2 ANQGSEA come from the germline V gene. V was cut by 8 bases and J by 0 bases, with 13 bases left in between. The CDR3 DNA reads TGCAGCACCTCTAGCGAATCGAACACCGGGGAGCTGTTTTTT. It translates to CSTSSESNTGELFF.

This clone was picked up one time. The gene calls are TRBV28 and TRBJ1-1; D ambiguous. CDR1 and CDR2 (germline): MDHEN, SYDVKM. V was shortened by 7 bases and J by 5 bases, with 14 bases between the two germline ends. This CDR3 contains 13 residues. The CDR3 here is CASTGGLGTEAFF. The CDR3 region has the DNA TGTGCCAGCACTGGAGGATTAGGGACTGAAGCTTTCTTT. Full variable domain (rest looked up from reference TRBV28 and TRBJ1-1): DVKVTQSSRYLVKRTGEKVFLECVQDMDHENMFWYRQDPGLGLRLIYFSYDVKMKEKGDIPEGYSVSREKKERFSLILESASTNQTSMYLCASTGGLGTEAFFGQGTRLTVV.

The CDR3 DNA follows: TGTGCCAGCAGCTTGAGGAGGGATGCTAGCACAGATACGCAGTATTTT. Its translation is CASSLRRDASTDTQYF. The chain uses TRBV11-2 and TRBJ2-3, with D maybe TRBD2 (6 bases). V lost 3 bases and J 0 bases, leaving 13 bases between the germline ends. This CDR3 region has 16 residues. CDR1 is SGHAT, CDR2 FQNNGV, per germline.

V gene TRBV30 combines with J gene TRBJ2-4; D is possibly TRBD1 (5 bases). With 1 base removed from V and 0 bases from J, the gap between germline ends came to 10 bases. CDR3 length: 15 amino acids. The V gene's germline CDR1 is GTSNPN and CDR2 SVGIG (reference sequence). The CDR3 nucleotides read TGTGCCTGGAGTGGTAACAGGAAAGCCAAAAACATTCAGTACTTC. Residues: CAWSGNRKAKNIQYF.

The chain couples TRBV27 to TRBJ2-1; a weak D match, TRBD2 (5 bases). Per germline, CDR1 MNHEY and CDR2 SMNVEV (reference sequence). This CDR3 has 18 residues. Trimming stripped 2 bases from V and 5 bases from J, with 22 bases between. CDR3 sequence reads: CASSLNPPGWRMNNEQFF. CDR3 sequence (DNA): TGTGCCAGCAGTTTAAACCCTCCGGGGTGGAGAATGAACAATGAGCAGTTCTTC.

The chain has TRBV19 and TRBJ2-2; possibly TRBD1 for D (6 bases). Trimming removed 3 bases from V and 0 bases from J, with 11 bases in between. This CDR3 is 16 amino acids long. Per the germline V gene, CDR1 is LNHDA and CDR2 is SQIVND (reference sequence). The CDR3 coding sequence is TGTGCCAGTAGTATTTTAACAGGGACGAACACCGGGGAGCTGTTTTTT. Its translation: CASSILTGTNTGELFF.

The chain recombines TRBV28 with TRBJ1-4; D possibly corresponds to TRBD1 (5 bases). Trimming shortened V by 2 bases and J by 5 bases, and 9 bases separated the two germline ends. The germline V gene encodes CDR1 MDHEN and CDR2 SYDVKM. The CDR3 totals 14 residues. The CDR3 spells CASSLGQWNEKLFF. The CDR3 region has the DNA TGTGCCAGCAGTTTAGGACAATGGAATGAAAAACTGTTTTTT.

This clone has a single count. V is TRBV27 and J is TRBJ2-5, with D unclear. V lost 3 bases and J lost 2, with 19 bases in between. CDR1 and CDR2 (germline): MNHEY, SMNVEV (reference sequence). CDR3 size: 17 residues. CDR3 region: CASSLRVPRLRQETQYF. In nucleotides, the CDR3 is TGTGCCAGCAGTTTGAGAGTCCCCCGTTTAAGGCAAGAGACCCAGTACTTC.

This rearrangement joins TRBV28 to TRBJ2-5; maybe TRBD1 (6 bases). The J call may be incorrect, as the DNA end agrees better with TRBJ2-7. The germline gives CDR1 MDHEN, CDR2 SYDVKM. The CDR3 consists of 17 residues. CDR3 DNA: TGTGCCAGCAGTTTAGTTGGGGCAGGGGACGTCTCCTACGAGCAGTACTTC. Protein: CASSLVGAGDVSYEQYF.

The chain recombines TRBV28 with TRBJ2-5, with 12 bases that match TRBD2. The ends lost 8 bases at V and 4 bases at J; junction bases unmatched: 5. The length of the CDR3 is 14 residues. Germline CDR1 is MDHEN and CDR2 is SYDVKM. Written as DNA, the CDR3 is TGTGCCAGCTCTACGGGACTAGCGGGAGAGACCCAGTACTTC. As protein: CASSTGLAGETQYF.

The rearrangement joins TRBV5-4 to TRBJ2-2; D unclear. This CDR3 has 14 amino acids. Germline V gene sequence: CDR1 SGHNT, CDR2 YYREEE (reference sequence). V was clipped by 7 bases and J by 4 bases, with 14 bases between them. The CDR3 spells CASHRPEATGELFF. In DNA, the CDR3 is TGTGCCAGCCACCGACCCGAGGCCACCGGGGAGCTGTTTTTT.

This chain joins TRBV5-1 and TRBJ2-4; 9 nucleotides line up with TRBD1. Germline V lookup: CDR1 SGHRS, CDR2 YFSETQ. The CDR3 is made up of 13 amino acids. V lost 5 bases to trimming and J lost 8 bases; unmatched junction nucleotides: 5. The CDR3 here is CASSRTGDHIQYF. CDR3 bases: TGCGCCAGCAGTCGGACAGGGGATCACATTCAGTACTTC.

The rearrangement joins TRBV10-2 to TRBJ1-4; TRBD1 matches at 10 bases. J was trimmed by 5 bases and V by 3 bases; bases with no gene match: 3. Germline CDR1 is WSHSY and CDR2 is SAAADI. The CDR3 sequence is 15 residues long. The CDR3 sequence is CASSDWTGGNEKLFF. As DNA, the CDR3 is TGCGCCAGCAGTGATTGGACAGGGGGAAATGAAAAACTGTTTTTT.

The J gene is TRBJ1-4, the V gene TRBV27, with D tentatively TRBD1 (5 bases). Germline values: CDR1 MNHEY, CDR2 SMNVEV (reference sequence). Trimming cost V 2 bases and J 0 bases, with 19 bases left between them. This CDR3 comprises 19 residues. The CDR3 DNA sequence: TGTGCCAGCAGTTTAATTGGTCGGGGACTGCCCTCAACTAATGAAAAACTGTTTTTT. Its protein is CASSLIGRGLPSTNEKLFF.

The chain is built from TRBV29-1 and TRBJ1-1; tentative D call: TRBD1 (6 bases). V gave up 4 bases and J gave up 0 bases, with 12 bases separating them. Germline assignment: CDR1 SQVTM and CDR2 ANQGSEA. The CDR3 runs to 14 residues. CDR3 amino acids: CSVAGQGLNTEAFF. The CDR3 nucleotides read TGCAGCGTTGCTGGGCAGGGGTTGAACACTGAAGCTTTCTTT.